Sequencing of this TCR beta chain was carried out in a study of lymphopenia after photon versus proton radiotherapy. This CDR3 comprises 13 residues. V was trimmed by 3 bases and J by 8 bases, leaving 11 bases between them. Germline lookup yields CDR1 KGHSH and CDR2 LQKENI. This clone was picked up one time. Its specificity is unknown. Points from the study as a whole: Authors raise, but do not show, better survival with proton therapy. A bigger post-nadir fall in TCR diversity correlated inversely with survival time in deceased patients.

Sequencing was performed with immunoSEQ multiplex PCR; in TCRdb, only in-frame clones are kept and a portion is missing. The sample includes thousands of clones, about 90% of them seen just once. The clonotype comes from a man in his fifties or sixties with cholangiocarcinoma. This specimen was peripheral blood, taken from a patient treated with photon-based radiotherapy. The V call is TRBV18, the J call TRBJ2-1; no clear D. CDR3 in amino acids: CASSPQNTDEQFF. The CDR3 DNA follows: TGTGCCAGCTCACCTCAGAATACCGATGAGCAGTTCTTC. Using reference TRBV18 and TRBJ2-1 for the parts outside the CDR3, the full variable domain is NAGVMQNPRHLVRRRGQEARLRCSPMKGHSHVYWYRQLPEEGLKFMVYLQKENIIDESGMPKERFSAEFPKEGPSILRIQQVVRGDSAAYFCASSPQNTDEQFFGPGTRLTVL.